The 27 T cell receptor beta chains below come from one sample, sequenced in a study of cytotoxic CD8 clonotypes in ibrutinib-treated CLL. The method was immunoSEQ multiplex PCR; TCRdb's version includes in-frame clones alone and lacks a portion of them. The repertoire holds around 140,000 clones, with around 82% as singletons. The starting material was PBMCs, obtained after 36 months of ibrutinib treatment. The receptors here all came from a human donor with chronic lymphocytic leukemia.

The sample holds a few counts of this clone. The V gene is TRBV5-4, the J gene TRBJ1-5; D ambiguous. Germline V CDR1 and CDR2: SGHNT, YYREEE (reference sequence). V lost 0 bases and J lost 2, with 9 bases in between. This CDR3 contains 15 residues. Here the CDR3 reads CASSLGRDGNQPQHF. The CDR3, as DNA: TGTGCCAGCAGCTTGGGAAGGGATGGCAATCAGCCCCAGCATTTT.

The chain is built from TRBV11-2 and TRBJ1-3; tentatively, D is TRBD1 (5 bases). The ends were cut back, 11 bases at V and 7 bases at J, with 15 bases in the middle. This CDR3 is built from 12 residues. CDR1 is SGHAT, CDR2 FQNNGV, per germline. The CDR3 reads CAGGSLGNTIYF. In DNA, the CDR3 is TGTGCCGGGGGTTCGTTGGGCAACACCATATATTTT.

This chain uses TRBV7-9 with TRBJ1-4; 9 nucleotides match TRBD1. V gave up 5 bases and J gave up 7 bases; unmatched junction bases: 14. The germline gives CDR1 SEHNR, CDR2 FQNEAQ (reference sequence). CDR3 length: 17 amino acids. Here the CDR3 reads CASSRTRGQGLREKLFF. CDR3 nucleotides: TGTGCCAGCAGCCGGACGCGCGGACAGGGGTTACGTGAAAAACTGTTTTTT.

The rearrangement uses TRBV14 and TRBJ2-3; D may be TRBD1 or TRBD2 (5 bases each). From germline, CDR1 is SGHDN and CDR2 FVKESK. The CDR3 is 13 residues long. The V and J ends lost 4 bases and 5 bases respectively, with 10 bases between them. In DNA, the CDR3 is TGTGCCAGCAGCCTTGGGACGAGAGATACGCAGTATTTT. This translates into CASSLGTRDTQYF.

The rearrangement uses TRBV6-6 and TRBJ2-5, with D tentatively TRBD1 (5 bases). The CDR3 has 15 residues. V was trimmed by 5 bases and J by 5 bases, leaving 18 bases between them. Germline CDR1 reads MNHNY; CDR2 reads SVGAGI (reference sequence). Here the CDR3 reads CASSVIGASKETQYF. CDR3 sequence (DNA): TGTGCCAGCAGTGTCATTGGGGCCTCAAAGGAGACCCAGTACTTC.

This chain joins TRBV28 and TRBJ1-2; 9 positions agree with TRBD1. The ends lost 8 bases at V and 8 bases at J; junction bases unmatched: 12. The CDR3 has 14 amino acids. CDR1 is MDHEN and CDR2 is SYDVKM in the germline V gene. CDR3 bases: TGTGCCAGCCTACGAGGGGACAGGGTTATCGGCTACACCTTC. This codes for CASLRGDRVIGYTF.

Note on this clone: One end of the junction is discordant with germline, which a read error may explain. In DNA form, the CDR3 reads TGTGCCAGCAGTGAAGTCGGGGGGCTCACTGAAGCTTTCTTT. Translating it yields CASSEVGGLTEAFF. The chain joins TRBV10-3 to TRBJ1-1; maybe TRBD1 (6 bases). Germline CDR1 is ENHRY and CDR2 is SYGVKD. There are 14 residues in the CDR3.

The V and J genes are TRBV11-2 and TRBJ2-3; D not certain. Germline loops: CDR1 SGHAT, CDR2 FQNNGV. Trimming pared 4 bases from V and 1 base from J, leaving 9 bases between. This CDR3 is built from 14 residues. The CDR3 loop reads CASSSQRGTDTQYF. CDR3 DNA: TGTGCCAGCAGCTCTCAGCGTGGCACAGATACGCAGTATTTT.

This chain connects TRBV18 to TRBJ1-1; TRBD1 matches 9 bases. The V and J ends lost 8 bases and 10 bases, in that order; junction bases with no gene match: 5. The CDR3 has 11 amino acids. Germline CDR1 and CDR2: KGHSH and LQKENI. CDR3 DNA sequence: TGTGCCAGCGCAACGGGACAGGGAGCTTTCTTT. It yields the protein CASATGQGAFF.

This sequence joins TRBV2 and TRBJ2-3; D gene ambiguous. The CDR3 has 13 amino acids. V lost 6 bases, J lost 1 base, and 8 bases lay in between. Germline V gene sequence: CDR1 SNHLY, CDR2 FYNNEI. CDR3 protein: CASRDGRTDTQYF. In nucleotides, the CDR3 is TGTGCCAGCAGGGACGGACGCACAGATACGCAGTATTTT. The variable domain in full, completed from reference TRBV2 and TRBJ2-3, reads EPEVTQTPSHQVTQMGQEVILRCVPISNHLYFYWYRQILGQKVEFLVSFYNNEISEKSEIFDDQFSVERPDGSNFTLKIRSTKLEDSAMYFCASRDGRTDTQYFGPGTRLTVL.

The sample holds a few counts of this clone. This rearrangement joins TRBV5-6 to TRBJ2-7, with TRBD1 matching over 7 bases. Germline-derived CDR1 and CDR2 are SGHDT and YYEEEE. The trim removed 4 bases at V and 9 bases at J, leaving 16 bases unmatched. The length of the CDR3 is 15 residues. This CDR3 is CASSLSRDSKRGQYF. The CDR3 region has the DNA TGTGCCAGCAGCCTAAGTAGGGACAGTAAACGGGGGCAGTACTTC.

The rearrangement uses TRBV2 and TRBJ1-2; D gene uncertain. From germline, CDR1 is SNHLY and CDR2 FYNNEI. This CDR3 region has 12 residues. Trimming took 4 bases from V and 2 from J, leaving 5 bases between them. CDR3 amino acids: CASSVGNYGYTF. DNA for the CDR3: TGTGCCAGCAGTGTTGGGAACTATGGCTACACCTTC. Using reference TRBV2 and TRBJ1-2 for the parts outside the CDR3, the full variable domain is EPEVTQTPSHQVTQMGQEVILRCVPISNHLYFYWYRQILGQKVEFLVSFYNNEISEKSEIFDDQFSVERPDGSNFTLKIRSTKLEDSAMYFCASSVGNYGYTFGSGTRLTVV.

The chain couples TRBV19 to TRBJ2-7; no definite D call. The CDR3 has 14 amino acids. In germline, CDR1 is LNHDA, CDR2 SQIVND (reference sequence). Trimming stripped 1 base from V and 3 bases from J, with 10 bases between. CDR3 amino acids: CASSIGAGNYEQYF. The CDR3, as DNA: TGTGCCAGTAGTATAGGGGCTGGGAACTACGAGCAGTACTTC.

This clone was detected a few times. This chain uses TRBV9 with TRBJ1-1, with D tentatively TRBD1 (6 bases). Trimming left V 4 bases short and J 5 bases short, with 9 bases between. CDR1 is SGDLS, CDR2 YYNGEE, per germline. The CDR3 runs 12 residues. CDR3 bases: TGTGCCAGCAGCTCACAGGGAACTGAAGCTTTCTTT. Translated: CASSSQGTEAFF.

The chain links TRBV11-2 to TRBJ2-3; D possibly corresponds to TRBD2 (5 bases). V gave up 0 bases and J gave up 7 bases, with 11 bases separating them. The CDR3 is 14 residues long. From germline, CDR1 is SGHAT and CDR2 FQNNGV. The CDR3 DNA is TGTGCCAGCAGCTTAGAACTAGGCCTATATACGCAGTATTTT. This translates into CASSLELGLYTQYF. Full variable domain (outside the CDR3, taken from reference TRBV11-2 and TRBJ2-3): EAGVAQSPRYKIIEKRQSVAFWCNPISGHATLYWYQQILGQGPKLLIQFQNNGVVDDSQLPKDRFSAERLKGVDSTLKIQPAKLEDSAVYLCASSLELGLYTQYFGPGTRLTVL.

This clone has just a few counts. J is TRBJ1-5 and V is TRBV6-1; possibly TRBD1 for D (5 bases). Germline V lookup: CDR1 MNHNS, CDR2 SASEGT. The V end was cut by 4 bases, the J end by 5 bases, with 12 bases between. There are 14 residues in the CDR3. The CDR3 DNA reads TGTGCCAGCAGTGTCCCCAGGGCGGATCAGCCCCAGCATTTT. This codes for CASSVPRADQPQHF.

This clone was observed at least ten times. The chain joins TRBV23-1 to TRBJ1-2; D uncertain. TRBV23-1 is recorded as an ORF, its role being uncertain. Between the trimmed V and J ends, which lost 0 bases and 7 bases, there was a span of 3 bases. The CDR3 has 11 residues. CDR3: CASSQSCGYTF. CDR3 coding DNA: TGCGCCAGCAGTCAATCGTGTGGCTACACCTTC.

DNA for the CDR3: TGTGCCAGCAGCCGCGCGCTGGGGGGGTTGAACACTGAAGCTTTCTTT. Its protein product is CASSRALGGLNTEAFF. The chain has TRBV7-9 and TRBJ1-1; D may be TRBD1 (5 bases). CDR1 is SEHNR and CDR2 is FQNEAQ in the germline V gene (reference sequence). V lost 5 bases to trimming and J lost 0 bases, with 16 bases between them. The CDR3 is made up of 16 amino acids.

The chain is built from TRBV5-6 and TRBJ1-5; tentative D call: TRBD1 (6 bases). CDR3 length: 15 residues. Germline values: CDR1 SGHDT, CDR2 YYEEEE. V shed 4 bases and J shed 2 bases, with 13 bases lying between them. Here the CDR3 reads CASSIQGIGNQPQHF. For the CDR3, the DNA is TGTGCCAGCAGCATCCAGGGGATTGGCAATCAGCCCCAGCATTTT. The full variable domain, rest sourced from reference TRBV5-6 and TRBJ1-5, is DAGVTQSPTHLIKTRGQQVTLRCSPKSGHDTVSWYQQALGQGPQFIFQYYEEEERQRGNFPDRFSGHQFPNYSSELNVNALLLGDSALYLCASSIQGIGNQPQHFGDGTRLSIL.

The CDR3 coding sequence is TGTGCCAGCGCGACTTTTGGGGGCGAAACAGATACGCAGTATTTT. It is translated as CASATFGGETDTQYF. The gene calls are TRBV9 and TRBJ2-3, with D possibly matching TRBD1 (6 bases). CDR3 size: 15 residues. The ends were cut back, 7 bases at V and 3 bases at J, with 18 bases in the middle. In germline, CDR1 is SGDLS, CDR2 YYNGEE.

The sample holds a few counts of this clone. The gene calls are TRBV5-1 and TRBJ1-1; D unresolved. Germline CDR1 SGHRS, CDR2 YFSETQ. The CDR3 is 13 residues long. Trimming stripped 0 bases from V and 2 bases from J, with 5 bases between. The CDR3 bases are TGCGCCAGCAGCTTGGAGGTAAACACTGAAGCTTTCTTT. It specifies CASSLEVNTEAFF.

Of note for this clone: Other DNA sequences from this sample encode an identical CDR3 as well. The rearrangement links TRBV28 to TRBJ1-2; no clear D gene. V gave up 7 bases and J gave up 5 bases, with 8 bases separating them. The CDR3 sequence is 11 residues long. Germline V gene sequence: CDR1 MDHEN, CDR2 SYDVKM. The DNA for the CDR3 is TGTGCCAGCAACCTGGGTTATGGCTACACCTTC. Its protein is CASNLGYGYTF.

This clone was observed a few times. The chain is built from TRBV30 and TRBJ1-2, with D perhaps matching TRBD1 (6 bases). The CDR3 runs to 13 residues. Deletions cut 3 bases from V and 0 bases from J, with 8 bases between. CDR1 is GTSNPN and CDR2 is SVGIG in the germline V gene (reference sequence). Written as DNA, the CDR3 is TGTGCCTGGAGGGACAGATCTAACTATGGCTACACCTTC. This translates into CAWRDRSNYGYTF.

CDR3 amino acids: CASSLSWDGYTF. The CDR3 bases are TGTGCCAGCAGCTTGTCCTGGGATGGCTACACCTTC. J is TRBJ1-2 and V is TRBV5-6; no clear D gene. The V gene's germline CDR1 is SGHDT and CDR2 YYEEEE. The CDR3 has 12 residues. V gave up 1 base and J gave up 6 bases, with 7 bases separating them. The whole variable domain, remainder taken from reference TRBV5-6 and TRBJ1-2, is DAGVTQSPTHLIKTRGQQVTLRCSPKSGHDTVSWYQQALGQGPQFIFQYYEEEERQRGNFPDRFSGHQFPNYSSELNVNALLLGDSALYLCASSLSWDGYTFGSGTRLTVV.

This clone showed up just once. J is TRBJ2-2 and V is TRBV4-1; 13 nucleotides line up with TRBD2. The length of the CDR3 is 17 residues. In germline, CDR1 is MGHRA, CDR2 YSYEKL. Trimming cost V 4 bases and J 5 bases; bases outside gene matches: 7. CDR3: CASSRGLAGVFTGELFF. CDR3 nucleotide sequence: TGCGCCAGCAGCCGAGGACTAGCGGGAGTTTTTACCGGGGAGCTGTTTTTT.

The sample holds a few counts of this clone. The gene calls are TRBV30 and TRBJ1-1; D call uncertain. This CDR3 comprises 12 residues. V shed 8 bases and J shed 4 bases, with 14 bases lying between them. Germline CDR1 and CDR2: GTSNPN and SVGIG (reference sequence). CDR3 sequence reads: CALLPGSTEAFF. For the CDR3, the DNA is TGTGCCCTGCTGCCTGGGAGCACTGAAGCTTTCTTT.

The rearrangement joins TRBV27 to TRBJ1-1, with 7 bases matching TRBD1. V gave up 3 bases and J gave up 2 bases; unmatched junction bases: 12. The germline CDR1 and CDR2 sequences are MNHEY and SMNVEV (reference sequence). The CDR3 has 17 amino acids. This CDR3 is CASSFHRGWGKNTEAFF. The DNA of the CDR3 is TGTGCCAGCAGTTTTCACAGGGGATGGGGTAAAAACACTGAAGCTTTCTTT.